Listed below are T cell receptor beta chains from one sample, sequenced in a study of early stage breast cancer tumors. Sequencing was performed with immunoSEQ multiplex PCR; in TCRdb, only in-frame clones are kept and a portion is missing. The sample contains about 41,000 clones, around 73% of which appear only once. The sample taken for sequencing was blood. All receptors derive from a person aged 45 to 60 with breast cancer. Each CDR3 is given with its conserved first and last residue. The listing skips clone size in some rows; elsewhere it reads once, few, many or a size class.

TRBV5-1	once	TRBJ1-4	CASSLGRRINEKLFF
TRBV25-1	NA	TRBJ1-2	CASRDPATGGYTF
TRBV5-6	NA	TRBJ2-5	CASMKRERETQYF
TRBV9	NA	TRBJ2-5	CASSVGAGAPQETQYF
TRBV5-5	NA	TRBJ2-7	CASSLTGPQQYF
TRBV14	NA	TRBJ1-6	CASSQVAGTVNSPLHF
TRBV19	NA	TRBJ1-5	CASSPRDRGDQPQHF
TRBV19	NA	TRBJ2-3	CASSIGSQPGTDTQYF
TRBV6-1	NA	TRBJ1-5	CASSDRVGNQPQHF
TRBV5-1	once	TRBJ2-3	CASSLSASGAGDTQYF
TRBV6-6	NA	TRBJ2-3	CASIKAGDTQYF
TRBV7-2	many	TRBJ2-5	CASSLARETQYF
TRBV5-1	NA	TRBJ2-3	CASTHREAADTQYF
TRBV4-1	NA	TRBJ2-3	CASSQGGSTDTQYF
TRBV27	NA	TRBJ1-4	CASSRGWSF
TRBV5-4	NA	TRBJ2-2	CASSLSAGGRFGTGELFF
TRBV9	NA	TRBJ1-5	CASSPRGSRGQPQHF
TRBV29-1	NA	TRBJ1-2	CSERTGNSYTF
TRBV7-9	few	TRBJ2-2	CASSFSQNGELFF
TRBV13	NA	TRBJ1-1	CASSLPTGRGTEAFF
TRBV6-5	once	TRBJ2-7	CASSLAQGAYEQYF
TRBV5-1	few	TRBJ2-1	CASSSNTRHSDEQFF
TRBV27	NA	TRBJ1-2	CASSPRRGEGYTF
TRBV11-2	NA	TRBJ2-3	CASSLAVGATDTQYF
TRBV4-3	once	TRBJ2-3	CASSQDYISGRGTDTQYF
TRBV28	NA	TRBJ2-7	CASRGVSLAGVYEQYF